A single sample is the source of the 8 T cell receptor beta chains below, sequenced in a study of Graves' ophthalmopathy and Graves' hyperthyroidism. The TCR beta CDR3 regions underwent amplification from RNA transcripts. HTBI primers were used in a first-round RT-PCR, which preceded a second-round multiplex PCR. Using its own MiXCR run on the multiplex PCR reads, TCRdb lists one record per CDR3 protein. The table lists over 500,000 distinct CDR3 sequences, 22% of them singletons. Sequenced input: peripheral blood. These receptor sequences come from a woman between 18 and 29 years old with stable Graves' hyperthyroidism. Some clones in this sample may be carry-over from other donors' samples.

This clonotype was detected many times. The chain is built from TRBV12-3 or TRBV12-4 and TRBJ1-5; no definite D call. The CDR3 spans 14 residues. The V end was cut by 6 bases, the J end by 3 bases, with 12 bases between. The CDR3 spells CASSLVSLNQPQHF. In DNA form, the CDR3 reads TGTGCCAGCAGCCTCGTAAGTCTCAATCAGCCCCAGCATTTT.

This clonotype was recorded at least ten times. J is TRBJ2-5 and V is TRBV28; 13 bases fit TRBD2. Germline CDR1 MDHEN, CDR2 SYDVKM. This CDR3 region has 14 residues. The trim removed 8 bases at V and 4 bases at J, leaving 4 bases unmatched. The CDR3 DNA follows: TGTGCCAGCCGGACTAGCGGGAGTTCAGAGACCCAGTACTTC. It encodes CASRTSGSSETQYF. The full variable domain, rest sourced from reference TRBV28 and TRBJ2-5, is DVKVTQSSRYLVKRTGEKVFLECVQDMDHENMFWYRQDPGLGLRLIYFSYDVKMKEKGDIPEGYSVSREKKERFSLILESASTNQTSMYLCASRTSGSSETQYFGPGTRLLVL.

This clonotype was seen at least ten times. The rearrangement links TRBV27 to TRBJ2-7; TRBD2 is a possible D gene (6 bases). Trimming pared 4 bases from V and 2 bases from J, leaving 18 bases between. Looked up from germline, CDR1 is MNHEY and CDR2 is SMNVEV (reference sequence). This CDR3 comprises 16 residues. The CDR3 reads CASSYGGLGGTYEQYF. The CDR3 nucleotides are TGTGCCAGCAGTTATGGGGGATTGGGCGGGACCTACGAGCAGTACTTC.

The table lists this clonotype with many counts. The chain has TRBV7-2 and TRBJ1-5; D perhaps matches TRBD1 (6 bases). V gave up 5 bases and J gave up 7 bases, with 12 bases separating them. The length of the CDR3 is 13 residues. Looked up from germline, CDR1 is SGHTA and CDR2 is FQGNSA. The CDR3 is CASSQDSRQPQHF. In DNA form, the CDR3 reads TGTGCCAGCAGCCAGGACAGCCGACAGCCCCAGCATTTT.

The chain joins TRBV19 to TRBJ2-2; the D is unclear. CDR3 length equals 12 residues. V was cut by 8 bases and J by 6 bases, with 10 bases left in between. Germline V gene sequence: CDR1 LNHDA, CDR2 SQIVND (reference sequence). CDR3: CASRKSAGELFF. CDR3 DNA sequence: TGTGCCAGTCGAAAAAGCGCCGGGGAGCTGTTTTTT.

This clonotype has at least ten counts. This chain links TRBV10-3 with TRBJ1-1; the match to TRBD1 covers 12 bases. The length of the CDR3 is 14 residues. Germline CDR1 is ENHRY and CDR2 is SYGVKD. The junction had 1 base not matched to a gene; V was cut back by 4 bases and J by 4 bases. The CDR3: CAISAGQGATEAFF. The CDR3 DNA reads as TGTGCCATCAGTGCGGGACAGGGGGCCACTGAAGCTTTCTTT.

The V call is TRBV30, the J call TRBJ2-5; 7 bases are a match to TRBD1. After removal of 0 bases from V and 4 bases from J, the junction contained 2 bases not matched to a gene. CDR3 length equals 13 residues. Germline V CDR1 and CDR2: GTSNPN, SVGIG (reference sequence). The CDR3 DNA reads TGTGCCTGGAGTGTGACAGGGAGAGAGACCCAGTACTTC. It codes for CAWSVTGRETQYF.

This clonotype was seen at least ten times. This sequence joins TRBV19 and TRBJ1-1, with D unresolved. V dropped 6 bases and J dropped 0 bases, with 11 bases sitting between them. Germline lookup yields CDR1 LNHDA and CDR2 SQIVND (reference sequence). There are 14 residues in the CDR3. Here the CDR3 reads CASRVGRLNTEAFF. The CDR3 region has the DNA TGTGCCAGTAGGGTCGGACGGCTGAACACTGAAGCTTTCTTT. Full variable domain (remainder filled in from reference TRBV19 and TRBJ1-1): DGGITQSPKYLFRKEGQNVTLSCEQNLNHDAMYWYRQDPGQGLRLIYYSQIVNDFQKGDIAEGYSVSREKKESFPLTVTSAQKNPTAFYLCASRVGRLNTEAFFGQGTRLTVV.